The clone carrying this T cell receptor (beta chain) was seen repeatedly, ten times or more. In TCRdb, the 5' RACE reads were re-called with MiXCR into one record per CDR3 protein. The profile shows around 490,000 distinct CDR3 sequences, 20% to 25% of them singletons. This entry is derived from a study of identical twins. Trimming shortened V by 3 bases and J by 0 bases, and 6 bases separated the two germline ends. The germline gives CDR1 DFQATT, CDR2 SNEGSKA (reference sequence). CDR3 size: 13 residues. In addition, the sample was reused for a study of yellow fever vaccine responses in identical twins.

This sequence was found in a woman between 18 and 30 years old in good health. The V and J genes are TRBV20-1 and TRBJ1-5; D is unresolved. The sample consisted of CD4+ T cells sorted from blood. The CDR3 region has the DNA TGCAGTGCTAGTCTTTCTAGCAATCAGCCCCAGCATTTT. Its translation is CSASLSSNQPQHF.